What follows is one T cell receptor (beta chain) and its context. All donors were Caucasian adults living in Nashville, Tennessee. This record comes from a study of shared clonotypes between healthy human individuals. Study context: The plates for each donor numbered three CD4 naive, three CD4 memory, two CD8 naive and one CD8 memory.

The germline V gene encodes CDR1 SGHNT and CDR2 YYREEE (reference sequence). The CDR3 extends over 15 amino acids. J gave up 2 bases and V 7 bases, and 9 bases lay outside the gene matches. Assay: immunoSEQ multiplex PCR; the TCRdb copy retains only in-frame clones and omits some. This sample yields over a million clones, of which around three quarters are seen a single time; around 0.61% belongs to the top ten. This sequence originates from a man aged 18 to 30 in good health. Some clones in this sample may be carry-over from other donors' samples. The chain has TRBV5-4 and TRBJ2-3; TRBD1 agrees at 8 bases. The specimen sequenced was memory CD4+ T cells from PBMCs. Subset reported: CD45RA-negative fraction. Written as DNA, the CDR3 is TGTGCCAGCGCCCCCCAGGGGGCGACCACAGATACGCAGTATTTT. The encoded protein is CASAPQGATTDTQYF.